Listed here is a single T cell receptor (beta chain). This clone was recorded once. What antigen it recognizes has not been identified. No much larger clone is present one base from it, and per-base qualities are unavailable. The immunoSEQ Assay, a bias-controlled multiplex PCR, was used to amplify TCRbeta CDR3 regions from genomic DNA. For the original study's pipeline: The number of nucleated cells in each sample was estimated from the amplification of reference gene primers within the assay. Sequence reads were collapsed and filtered to measure the absolute abundance of every unique TCRbeta CDR3 rearrangement. For each sample, productive Simpson clonality was calculated as the square root of Simpson's diversity index across productive rearrangements. TCRdb re-hosts the immuneACCESS table, in-frame sequences only. Its copies lack some clones; in the studies checked, an unresolved V gene accounts for under half of them, and the cause for the rest is not known. The V and J calls and clone size were taken over from that table, and D and trimming were inferred from the DNA. For this sample the table gives 220,000 or so clones, of which 82% were detected only once. The ten largest clones take up about 3.8% of the sample.

This record comes from a study of blood T cell repertoires in COVID-19 (dated by TCRdb to 2018 to 2021). Regarding the research as a whole: Collaborator samples came from the United States, Italy and Spain and covered acute and convalescent phases of COVID-19. The prospective study material was composed of cDNA or gDNA derived from T cells, B-cell-depleted T cells, or PBMCs. Deeply sampled blood TCRbeta repertoires from subjects exposed to, actively infected with, or recovered from COVID-19 were included in the dataset. The repertoires were released in a freely available public database intended as a resource for research on the immune response to SARS-CoV-2. Samples were obtained from the ongoing ImmuneRACE study (first 160 participants) and from approximately 1,200 subjects provided by 6 global collaborators. Sample metadata almost always included a de-identified subject ID, COVID-19 status, age in years and sex. Where available, HLA class I and class II types were taken from metadata supplied by the sample provider and were not determined by assay-based typing. The study at large found these results: Clinical and demographic metadata were provided uncurated, with the amount varying by source and participant.

The CDR3 runs 15 amino acids, cysteine and phenylalanine included. The sequence is cut down to CDR3 DNA, 45 bases in frame from base 1. V is trimmed back by 8 bases and J by 3 bases, and the junction contains 9 bases that no gene match accounts for. The germline V gene sets CDR1 to SGHTA and CDR2 to FQGNSA. Each collaborating institution followed its own protocols to collect whole blood in K2EDTA tubes. For TCRbeta analysis, collaborators shipped samples in one of three forms: frozen whole blood, isolated PBMCs, or DNA extracted from either of those sample types. Sequencing was performed on peripheral blood. The clonotype comes from a woman aged 80 or older with acute or convalescent COVID-19. This chain is built from TRBV7-2 and TRBJ2-3, with 9 junctional bases fitting TRBD2. The nucleotide sequence is given as TGTGCCAGCGATCCGGGACTAGCAAATACAGATACGCAGTATTTT. Translated, this is CASDPGLANTDTQYF.